The T cell receptor beta chain under discussion was sequenced for a study of blood T cell repertoires in COVID-19. Study as a whole: The United States, Italy and Spain provided the acute and convalescent COVID-19 samples. The cDNA or gDNA used as material had been derived from T cells, B-cell-depleted T cells, or PBMCs.

The germline V gene has CDR1 GTSNPN and CDR2 SVGIG (reference sequence). The V gene end was trimmed by 0 bases and the J gene end by 1 base; junction bases not matched to a gene: 3. The CDR3 runs to 15 residues. The age range of participants was about 18 to 89 years, with residence in approximately 25 US areas. This clone was seen only once. Original methodology: For nucleated cells, counts were estimated from reference gene primer amplification. Data came from immunoSEQ multiplex PCR; TCRdb stores just in-frame clones and leaves some out. The D gene and trimming were derived from the DNA, and the V and J assignments and clone size from that table. The repertoire includes around 450,000 clones, roughly nine tenths of them detected once, and about 0.7% sits in the top ten.

Sequenced input: PBMCs or T cells enriched from blood (not recorded which). This receptor was taken from a woman in her late teens or twenties who had recovered from COVID-19. The chain joins TRBV30 to TRBJ1-1; 9 bases agree with TRBD1. CDR3 coding DNA: TGTGCCTGGAGTGTAGGGACAGGGCAGAACACTGAAGCTTTCTTT. Protein sequence: CAWSVGTGQNTEAFF.